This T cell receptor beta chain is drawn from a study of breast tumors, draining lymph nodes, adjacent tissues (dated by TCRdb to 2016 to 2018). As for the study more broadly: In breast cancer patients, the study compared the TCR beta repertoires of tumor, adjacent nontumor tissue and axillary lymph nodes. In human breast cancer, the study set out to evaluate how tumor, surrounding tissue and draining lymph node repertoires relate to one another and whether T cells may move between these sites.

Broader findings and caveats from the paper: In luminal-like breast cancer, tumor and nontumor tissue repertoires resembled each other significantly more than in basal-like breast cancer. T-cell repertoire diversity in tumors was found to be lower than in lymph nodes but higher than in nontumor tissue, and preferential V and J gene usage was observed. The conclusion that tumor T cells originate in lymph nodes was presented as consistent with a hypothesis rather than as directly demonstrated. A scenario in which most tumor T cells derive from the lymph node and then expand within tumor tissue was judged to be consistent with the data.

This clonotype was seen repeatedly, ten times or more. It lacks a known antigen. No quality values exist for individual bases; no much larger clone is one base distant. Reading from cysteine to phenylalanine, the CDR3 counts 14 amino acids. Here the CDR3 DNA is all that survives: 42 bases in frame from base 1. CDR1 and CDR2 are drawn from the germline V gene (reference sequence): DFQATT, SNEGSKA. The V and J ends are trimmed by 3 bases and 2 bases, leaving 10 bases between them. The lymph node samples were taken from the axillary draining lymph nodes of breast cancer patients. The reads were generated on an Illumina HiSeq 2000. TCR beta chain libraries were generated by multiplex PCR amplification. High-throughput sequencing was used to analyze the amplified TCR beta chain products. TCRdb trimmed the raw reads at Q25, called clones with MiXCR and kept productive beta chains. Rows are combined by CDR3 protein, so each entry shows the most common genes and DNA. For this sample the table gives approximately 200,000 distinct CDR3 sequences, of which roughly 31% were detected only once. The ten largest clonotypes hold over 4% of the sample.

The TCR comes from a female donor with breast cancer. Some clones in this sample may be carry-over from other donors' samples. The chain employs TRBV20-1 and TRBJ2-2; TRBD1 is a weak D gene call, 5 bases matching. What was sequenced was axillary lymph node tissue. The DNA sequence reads TGCAGTGCTAGTGATCAGGGTAACACCGGGGAGCTGTTTTTT. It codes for CSASDQGNTGELFF.